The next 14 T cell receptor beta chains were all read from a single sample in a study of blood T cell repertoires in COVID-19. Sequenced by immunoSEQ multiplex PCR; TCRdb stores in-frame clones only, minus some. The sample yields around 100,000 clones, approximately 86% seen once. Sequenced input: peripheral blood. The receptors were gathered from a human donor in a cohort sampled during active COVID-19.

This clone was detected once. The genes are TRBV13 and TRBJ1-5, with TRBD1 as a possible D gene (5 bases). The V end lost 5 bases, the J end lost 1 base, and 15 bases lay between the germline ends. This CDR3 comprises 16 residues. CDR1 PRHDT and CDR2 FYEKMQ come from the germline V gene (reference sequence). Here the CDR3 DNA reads TGTGCCAGCAGCCAGGAGGGGCCAGGGAGCAATCAGCCCCAGCATTTT. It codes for CASSQEGPGSNQPQHF.

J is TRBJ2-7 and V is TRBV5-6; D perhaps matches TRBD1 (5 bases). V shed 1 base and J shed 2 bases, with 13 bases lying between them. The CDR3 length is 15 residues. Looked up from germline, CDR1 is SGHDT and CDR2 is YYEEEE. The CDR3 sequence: CASSLLRVGPYEQYF. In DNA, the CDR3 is TGTGCCAGCAGCTTGCTCCGGGTGGGGCCCTACGAGCAGTACTTC.

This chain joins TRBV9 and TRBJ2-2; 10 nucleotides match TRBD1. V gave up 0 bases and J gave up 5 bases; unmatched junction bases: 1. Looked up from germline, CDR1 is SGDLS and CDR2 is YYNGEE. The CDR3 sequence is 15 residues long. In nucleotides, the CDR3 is TGTGCCAGCAGCGTAGGACAGGGGGCGACCGGGGAGCTGTTTTTT. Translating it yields CASSVGQGATGELFF.

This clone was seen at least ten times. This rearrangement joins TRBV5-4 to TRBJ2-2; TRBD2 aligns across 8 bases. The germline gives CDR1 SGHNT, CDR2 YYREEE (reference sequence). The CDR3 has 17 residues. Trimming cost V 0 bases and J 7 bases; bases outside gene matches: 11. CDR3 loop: CASSLAGRGVVNGELFF. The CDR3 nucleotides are TGTGCCAGCAGCTTGGCCGGGAGGGGGGTAGTAAACGGGGAGCTGTTTTTT.

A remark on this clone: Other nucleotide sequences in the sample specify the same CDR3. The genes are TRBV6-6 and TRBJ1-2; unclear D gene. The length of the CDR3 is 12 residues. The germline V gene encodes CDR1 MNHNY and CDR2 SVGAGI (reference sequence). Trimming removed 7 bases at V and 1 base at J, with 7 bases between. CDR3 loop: CASKEGNYGYTF. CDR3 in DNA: TGTGCCAGCAAGGAGGGTAACTATGGCTACACCTTC.

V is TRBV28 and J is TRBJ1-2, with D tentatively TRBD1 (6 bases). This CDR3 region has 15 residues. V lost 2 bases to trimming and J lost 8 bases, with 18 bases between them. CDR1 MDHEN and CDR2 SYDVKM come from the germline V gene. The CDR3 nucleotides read TGTGCCAGCAGTTTAGCCGGACAGCCCTCGGGGGGCTACACCTTC. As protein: CASSLAGQPSGGYTF.

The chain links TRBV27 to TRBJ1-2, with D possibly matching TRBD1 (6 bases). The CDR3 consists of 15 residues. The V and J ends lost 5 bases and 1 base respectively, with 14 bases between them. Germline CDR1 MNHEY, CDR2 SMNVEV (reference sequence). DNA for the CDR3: TGTGCCAGCAGTGGGGGGGCTCGGAATAACTATGGCTACACCTTC. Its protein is CASSGGARNNYGYTF.

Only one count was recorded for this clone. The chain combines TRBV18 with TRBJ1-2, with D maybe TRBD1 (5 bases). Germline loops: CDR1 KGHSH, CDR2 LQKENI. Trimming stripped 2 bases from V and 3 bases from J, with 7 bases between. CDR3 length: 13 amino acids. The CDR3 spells CASSPGADYGYTF. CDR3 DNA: TGTGCCAGCTCACCAGGGGCGGACTATGGCTACACCTTC.

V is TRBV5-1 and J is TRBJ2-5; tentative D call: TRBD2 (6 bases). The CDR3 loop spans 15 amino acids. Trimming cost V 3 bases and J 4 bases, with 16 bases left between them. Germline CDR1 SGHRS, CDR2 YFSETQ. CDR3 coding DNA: TGCGCCAGCAGCTCGGCGGGGACTCCTAGAGAGACCCAGTACTTC. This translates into CASSSAGTPRETQYF.

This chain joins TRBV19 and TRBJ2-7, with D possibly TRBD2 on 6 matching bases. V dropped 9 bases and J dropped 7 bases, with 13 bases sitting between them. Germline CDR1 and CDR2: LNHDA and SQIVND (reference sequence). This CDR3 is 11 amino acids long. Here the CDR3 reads CARRLAGEQYF. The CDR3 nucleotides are TGTGCCAGGAGGCTTGCGGGGGAGCAGTACTTC.

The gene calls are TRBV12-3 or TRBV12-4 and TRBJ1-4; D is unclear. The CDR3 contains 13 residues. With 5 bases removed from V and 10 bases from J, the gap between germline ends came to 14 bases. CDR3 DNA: TGTGCCAGCAGTGAACATGGGGAGGGAAAACTGTTTTTT. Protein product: CASSEHGEGKLFF.

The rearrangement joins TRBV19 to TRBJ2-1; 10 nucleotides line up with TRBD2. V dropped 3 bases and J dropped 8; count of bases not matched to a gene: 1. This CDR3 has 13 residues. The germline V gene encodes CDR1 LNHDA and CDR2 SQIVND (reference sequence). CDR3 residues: CASSISGGYEQFF. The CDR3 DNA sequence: TGTGCCAGTAGTATTAGCGGGGGGTATGAGCAGTTCTTC.

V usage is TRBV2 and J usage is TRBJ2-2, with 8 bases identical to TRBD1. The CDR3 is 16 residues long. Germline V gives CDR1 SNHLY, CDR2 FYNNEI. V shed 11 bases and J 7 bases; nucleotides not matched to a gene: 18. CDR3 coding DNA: TGTGCCGGGGGGACAGGCCGTACGGCTACTAGCGGGGAGCTGTTTTTT. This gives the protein CAGGTGRTATSGELFF.

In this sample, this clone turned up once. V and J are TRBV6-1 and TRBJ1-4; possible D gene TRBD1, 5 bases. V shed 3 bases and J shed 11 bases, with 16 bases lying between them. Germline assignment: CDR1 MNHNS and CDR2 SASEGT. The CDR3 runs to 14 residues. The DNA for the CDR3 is TGTGCCAGCAGTGACCATATCCAGGGTGGGAAACTGTTTTTT. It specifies CASSDHIQGGKLFF.